The clone carrying this T cell receptor beta chain was found once. What it binds is not known. The ends were cut back, 1 base at V and 1 base at J, with 10 bases in the middle. Germline V gene data show CDR1 as MNHEY and CDR2 as SMNVEV (reference sequence). This CDR3 has 15 residues. TCRdb's table, derived via immunoSEQ multiplex PCR, lists solely in-frame clones and lacks some. The sample has tens of thousands of clones; approximately 65% are singletons. This sample stems from a study of radiotherapy plus CTLA-4 blockade in lung cancer. The study, taken as a whole, reports: After treatment with radiotherapy plus ipilimumab, TCR clones that came from the tumor expanded in blood.

The V call is TRBV27, the J call TRBJ1-1; D gene ambiguous. This material consisted of peripheral blood, taken from a patient treated with radiotherapy plus ipilimumab. The clonotype comes from a human donor with non-small cell lung cancer whose response to radiotherapy plus ipilimumab could not be evaluated. The CDR3 coding sequence is TGTGCCAGCAGTTTATTTAGCGGAGAGAACACTGAAGCTTTCTTT. Translation gives CASSLFSGENTEAFF.